These 19 T cell receptor beta chains were all obtained from the same sample, sequenced in a study of blood T cells in healthy people across ages. Primed by a sample-barcoded 5' primer and a J-beta primer mix, a second PCR proceeded for 7 to 11 cycles. Via MiXCR, TCRdb re-called the 5' RACE reads, giving one row per CDR3 protein. The repertoire includes roughly 800,000 distinct CDR3 sequences, about 62% of them detected once, and roughly 20% sits in the top ten. The sequenced sample consisted of blood. The receptor set was obtained from a man aged 30 to 39 in good health.

V usage is TRBV12-3 or TRBV12-4 and J usage is TRBJ2-1; D unclear. CDR3 length: 15 amino acids. V lost 3 bases, J lost 5 bases, and 14 bases lay in between. The CDR3 DNA sequence: TGTGCCAGCAGTTTTAAGGTCAGGATAGACAATGAGCAGTTCTTC. Its translation is CASSFKVRIDNEQFF.

The gene calls are TRBV29-1 and TRBJ2-2; D is undetermined. This CDR3 is 14 amino acids long. Trimming stripped 3 bases from V and 1 base from J, with 9 bases between. CDR1 is SQVTM and CDR2 is ANQGSEA in the germline V gene. CDR3 bases: TGCAGCGTTGAGGTCGACAAGAACACCGGGGAGCTGTTTTTT. Its protein product is CSVEVDKNTGELFF.

The CDR3 nucleotides read TGTGCCAGCCTTCCGGACAGGGGGGAAGAGACCCAGTACTTC. This translates into CASLPDRGEETQYF. This chain links TRBV25-1 with TRBJ2-5; 10 bases match TRBD1. V lost 8 bases to trimming and J lost 3 bases; unmatched junction nucleotides: 6. The length of the CDR3 is 14 residues. CDR1 MGHDK and CDR2 SYGVNS come from the germline V gene. Supplemented by reference TRBV25-1 and TRBJ2-5, the full variable domain reads EADIYQTPRYLVIGTGKKITLECSQTMGHDKMYWYQQDPGMELHLIHYSYGVNSTEKGDLSSESTVSRIRTEHFPLTLESARPSHTSQYLCASLPDRGEETQYFGPGTRLLVL.

This chain joins TRBV20-1 and TRBJ1-6; 7 bases are a match to TRBD1. V lost 5 bases to trimming and J lost 14 bases; unmatched junction nucleotides: 15. This CDR3 region has 14 residues. In germline, CDR1 is DFQATT, CDR2 SNEGSKA (reference sequence). CDR3 bases: TGCAGTGCTTCCCCCGGGACAGAGACTAGGACCCTCCACTTT. Translated: CSASPGTETRTLHF.

This clonotype was seen more than once but under ten times. This rearrangement joins TRBV12-3 or TRBV12-4 to TRBJ2-1; tentatively, D is TRBD1 or TRBD2 (6 bases each). Trimming pared 6 bases from V and 12 bases from J, leaving 12 bases between. This CDR3 is built from 11 residues. This CDR3 reads CASSPGALQFF. The DNA of the CDR3 is TGTGCCAGCAGCCCGGGGGCACTGCAGTTCTTC.

The chain combines TRBV20-1 with TRBJ2-5; no firm D call. CDR1 and CDR2 from the germline V gene are DFQATT and SNEGSKA (reference sequence). V lost 6 bases and J 7 bases, leaving 18 bases between the germline ends. The CDR3 runs to 13 residues. The CDR3 sequence: CSALITALGTQYF. In DNA form, the CDR3 reads TGCAGTGCGCTGATCACCGCTTTGGGGACCCAGTACTTC.

The chain couples TRBV29-1 to TRBJ2-5, with D possibly TRBD1 on 5 matching bases. Germline V gene data show CDR1 as SQVTM and CDR2 as ANQGSEA. The CDR3 is 14 amino acids. The V end lost 7 bases, the J end lost 4 bases, and 19 bases lay between the germline ends. CDR3 amino acids: CSGLKQEGRETQYF. The CDR3 DNA reads TGCAGCGGACTCAAACAGGAAGGGCGAGAGACCCAGTACTTC.

This clonotype was found once. The limits of the CDR3 on the DNA are not certain, so only TCRdb's listed CDR3 is given. CDR3 region: CSVEDPGQGEGYTFEQYF. This chain uses TRBV29-1 with TRBJ2-4; the table calls TRBD1, which could not be checked here. Per the germline V gene, CDR1 is SQVTM and CDR2 is ANQGSEA. Inclusive of both ends, the CDR3 amounts to 18 amino acids.

The chain has TRBV30 and TRBJ1-2, with D unresolved. The germline V gene encodes CDR1 GTSNPN and CDR2 SVGIG (reference sequence). The CDR3 totals 12 residues. V lost 3 bases and J 2 bases, leaving 7 bases between the germline ends. DNA of the CDR3: TGTGCCTGGAGGACCTCCAACTATGGCTACACCTTC. Encoded protein: CAWRTSNYGYTF.

The chain is built from TRBV2 and TRBJ1-6, with D perhaps matching TRBD1 (6 bases). Germline CDR1 is SNHLY and CDR2 is FYNNEI. The length of the CDR3 is 14 residues. V was shortened by 2 bases and J by 9 bases, with 11 bases between the two germline ends. The CDR3 DNA is TGTGCCAGCAGTGAATCACAGGGTGTTTCACCCCTCCACTTT. It encodes CASSESQGVSPLHF.

This clonotype was counted between two and nine times. The chain employs TRBV20-1 and TRBJ2-3; D might be TRBD2 (6 bases). The CDR3 consists of 17 residues. V lost 0 bases and J 2 bases, leaving 18 bases between the germline ends. From germline, CDR1 is DFQATT and CDR2 SNEGSKA (reference sequence). The CDR3 DNA reads as TGCAGTGCTAGAGATTATACCGGGAGCGACCACACAGATACGCAGTATTTT. Protein sequence: CSARDYTGSDHTDTQYF.

The V and J genes are TRBV7-2 and TRBJ2-7; possibly TRBD2 for D (5 bases). Trimming removed 3 bases from V and 2 bases from J, with 14 bases in between. This CDR3 is built from 15 residues. Per the germline V gene, CDR1 is SGHTA and CDR2 is FQGNSA. The chain's CDR3 is CASSLSASGAYEQYF. The CDR3 DNA follows: TGTGCCAGCAGCTTGTCGGCCTCCGGGGCCTACGAGCAGTACTTC. Complete variable domain (other parts from reference TRBV7-2 and TRBJ2-7): GAGVSQSPSNKVTEKGKDVELRCDPISGHTALYWYRQSLGQGLEFLIYFQGNSAPDKSGLPSDRFSAERTGGSVSTLTIQRTQQEDSAVYLCASSLSASGAYEQYFGPGTRLTVT.

The gene calls are TRBV20-1 and TRBJ2-1, with TRBD2 identical over 12 bases. This CDR3 is built from 14 residues. The germline gives CDR1 DFQATT, CDR2 SNEGSKA (reference sequence). With 6 bases clipped from V and 9 bases from J, the junction kept 9 bases outside the gene matches. This CDR3 is CSARTSGDIGEQFF. The CDR3, as DNA: TGCAGTGCCAGGACTAGCGGGGATATCGGTGAGCAGTTCTTC.

This clonotype was observed a handful of times. The chain carries TRBV25-1 and TRBJ1-2, with D perhaps matching TRBD1 (5 bases). The CDR3 is 14 residues long. V lost 3 bases and J lost 3, with 11 bases in between. Germline V CDR1 and CDR2: MGHDK, SYGVNS. The CDR3 spells CASSDGARDYGYTF. CDR3 bases: TGTGCCAGCAGTGATGGGGCCAGGGACTATGGCTACACCTTC.

The chain uses TRBV7-9 and TRBJ2-3; tentative D call: TRBD1 (5 bases). V lost 1 base, J lost 0 bases, and 11 bases lay in between. Germline CDR1 SEHNR, CDR2 FQNEAQ (reference sequence). The CDR3 extends over 16 amino acids. CDR3 in DNA: TGTGCCAGCAGCTTAGTCCCAGGGATTAGCACAGATACGCAGTATTTT. Its translation: CASSLVPGISTDTQYF. Based on the CDR3 plus reference TRBV7-9 and TRBJ2-3, the full variable domain is DTGVSQNPRHKITKRGQNVTFRCDPISEHNRLYWYRQTLGQGPEFLTYFQNEAQLEKSRLLSDRFSAERPKGSFSTLEIQRTEQGDSAMYLCASSLVPGISTDTQYFGPGTRLTVL.

The V and J genes are TRBV7-9 and TRBJ2-1; no firm D call. CDR1 and CDR2 (germline): SEHNR, FQNEAQ (reference sequence). This CDR3 is built from 17 residues. Trimming removed 5 bases from V and 4 bases from J, with 21 bases in between. The DNA of the CDR3 is TGTGCCAGCAGCACACAAGGACGGAGACTCCAATACAATGAGCAGTTCTTC. Its translation is CASSTQGRRLQYNEQFF.

This chain links TRBV11-2 with TRBJ2-6, with no clear D. The germline gives CDR1 SGHAT, CDR2 FQNNGV. The CDR3 has 18 amino acids. V was pared by 4 bases and J by 0 bases, with 16 bases between. In nucleotides, the CDR3 is TGTGCCAGCAGCTATTGGACGCGGCAGCTCTCTGGGGCCAACGTCCTGACTTTC. Protein sequence: CASSYWTRQLSGANVLTF. The whole variable domain, remainder taken from reference TRBV11-2 and TRBJ2-6, is EAGVAQSPRYKIIEKRQSVAFWCNPISGHATLYWYQQILGQGPKLLIQFQNNGVVDDSQLPKDRFSAERLKGVDSTLKIQPAKLEDSAVYLCASSYWTRQLSGANVLTFGAGSRLTVL.

The V and J genes are TRBV7-2 and TRBJ1-6; perhaps TRBD1 as D (6 bases). This CDR3 is built from 14 residues. CDR1 is SGHTA and CDR2 is FQGNSA in the germline V gene. V shed 4 bases and J shed 7 bases, with 11 bases lying between them. This CDR3 is CASSYAQGNSPLHF. For the CDR3, the DNA is TGTGCCAGCAGCTACGCCCAGGGGAATTCACCCCTCCACTTT. Drawing the rest from reference TRBV7-2 and TRBJ1-6, the complete variable domain is GAGVSQSPSNKVTEKGKDVELRCDPISGHTALYWYRQSLGQGLEFLIYFQGNSAPDKSGLPSDRFSAERTGGSVSTLTIQRTQQEDSAVYLCASSYAQGNSPLHFGNGTRLTVT.

J is TRBJ1-2 and V is TRBV2, with 9 bases that match TRBD1. From germline, CDR1 is SNHLY and CDR2 FYNNEI. This CDR3 region has 15 residues. V lost 6 bases, J lost 2 bases, and 7 bases stayed unmatched. In DNA, the CDR3 is TGTGCCAGCAGCCAAGACAGGGGGGTAAACTATGGCTACACCTTC. It is translated as CASSQDRGVNYGYTF.